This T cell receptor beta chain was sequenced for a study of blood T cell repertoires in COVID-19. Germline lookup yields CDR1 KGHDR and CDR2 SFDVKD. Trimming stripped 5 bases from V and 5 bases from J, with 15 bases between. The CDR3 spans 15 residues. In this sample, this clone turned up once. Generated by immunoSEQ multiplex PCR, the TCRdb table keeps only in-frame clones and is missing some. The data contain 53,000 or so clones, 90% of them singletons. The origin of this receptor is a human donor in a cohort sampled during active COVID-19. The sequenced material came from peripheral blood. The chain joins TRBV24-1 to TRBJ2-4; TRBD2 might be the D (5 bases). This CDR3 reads CATSGVHGEQNIQYF. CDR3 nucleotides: TGTGCCACCAGTGGGGTTCACGGGGAACAAAACATTCAGTACTTC.